The next 13 T cell receptor beta chains were all read from a single sample in a study of CD8+ T cells in alopecia areata. Alopecia areata patients had lesional scalp punch biopsies and peripheral blood taken from them. RNA, once extracted, was reverse transcribed into cDNA for use as the sequencing template. Sequencing was performed with immunoSEQ multiplex PCR; in TCRdb, only in-frame clones are kept and a portion is missing. The data hold about 15,000 clones, with less than 70% observed a single time. The material sequenced was skin. All receptors come from a human donor with alopecia areata.

The rearrangement links TRBV9 to TRBJ2-7, with 10 bases lining up with TRBD2. V gave up 0 bases and J gave up 6 bases; unmatched junction bases: 3. Germline V gene lookup returns CDR1 SGDLS and CDR2 YYNGEE. The CDR3 is 14 amino acids. The DNA of the CDR3 is TGTGCCAGCAGCGTAGGACTAGCGGGCATCGAGCAGTACTTC. Amino acid sequence: CASSVGLAGIEQYF.

The chain links TRBV11-3 to TRBJ2-7; no clear D gene. This CDR3 contains 13 residues. Between the trimmed V and J ends, which lost 1 base and 2 bases, there was a span of 6 bases. From germline, CDR1 is SGHNT and CDR2 YENEEA. In DNA form, the CDR3 reads TGTGCCAGCAGCTTAGGGCAGACCTACGAGCAGTACTTC. It is translated as CASSLGQTYEQYF.

The chain employs TRBV6-8 and TRBJ2-7, with TRBD2 matching 9 bases. Germline CDR1 is MNHGY and CDR2 is SAAAGT. The trim removed 0 bases at V and 6 bases at J, leaving 3 bases unmatched. The CDR3 extends over 14 amino acids. The CDR3 is CASSYSGLAAEQYF. The CDR3 DNA sequence: TGTGCCAGCAGTTACTCGGGACTAGCCGCCGAGCAGTACTTC.

This clone was picked up one time. The J gene is TRBJ2-3, the V gene TRBV4-2; weak D call: TRBD2 (5 bases). The CDR3 has 16 residues. Germline assignment: CDR1 LGHNA and CDR2 YNFKEQ. Trimming removed 1 base at V and 3 bases at J, with 14 bases between. The CDR3 bases are TGTGCCAGCAGCCAAGTAATGGTGGGAGCGACAGATACGCAGTATTTT. It specifies CASSQVMVGATDTQYF.

This clone was observed a handful of times. This sequence joins TRBV7-3 and TRBJ2-2, with 13 bases aligning to TRBD2. Germline-derived CDR1 and CDR2 are SGHTA and FQGTGA. There are 18 residues in the CDR3. V dropped 5 bases and J dropped 6; count of bases not matched to a gene: 12. Here the CDR3 reads CASSLNARLAGGAGELFF. As DNA, the CDR3 is TGTGCCAGCAGCCTCAACGCGCGACTAGCGGGAGGAGCCGGGGAGCTGTTTTTT.

The V call is TRBV18, the J call TRBJ2-7; TRBD2 matches at 7 bases. The CDR3 totals 12 residues. CDR1 is KGHSH, CDR2 LQKENI, per germline. Losses at the gene ends were 3 bases for V and 6 bases for J; bases not matched to a gene: 2. The CDR3 loop reads CASSPGGVEQYF. CDR3 bases: TGTGCCAGCTCACCGGGGGGGGTCGAGCAGTACTTC.

This clone occurred once. This CDR3 reads CASSPPGQGAVYEQYF. The CDR3 DNA reads as TGTGCCAGCAGTCCCCCGGGACAGGGGGCAGTATACGAGCAGTACTTC. The genes are TRBV6-6 and TRBJ2-7, with 12 bases lining up with TRBD1. The CDR3 runs to 16 residues. V gave up 5 bases and J gave up 4 bases; unmatched junction bases: 9. Per germline, CDR1 MNHNY and CDR2 SVGAGI (reference sequence).

The rearrangement links TRBV9 to TRBJ2-7, with 7 bases fitting TRBD1. The CDR3 runs to 15 residues. The V and J ends lost 3 bases and 1 base, in that order; junction bases with no gene match: 7. Germline assignment: CDR1 SGDLS and CDR2 YYNGEE. CDR3 bases: TGTGCCAGCAGCGCCGACTGGGACAGTTCCTACGAGCAGTACTTC. Encoded protein: CASSADWDSSYEQYF.

V and J are TRBV18 and TRBJ2-5; D may be TRBD2 (5 bases). The V gene's germline CDR1 is KGHSH and CDR2 LQKENI. V shed 2 bases and J shed 1 base, with 11 bases lying between them. There are 15 residues in the CDR3. The CDR3 reads CASSPDPGSQETQYF. The CDR3, as DNA: TGTGCCAGCTCACCAGACCCGGGGTCCCAAGAGACCCAGTACTTC.

The CDR3 region has the DNA TGTGCCAGCAGTTCGTCAGGGGAAAAACTGTTTTTT. Its protein is CASSSSGEKLFF. The V call is TRBV6-5, the J call TRBJ1-4, with a tentative D call TRBD1 (5 bases). The CDR3 has 12 residues. Germline V gene data show CDR1 as MNHEY and CDR2 as SVGAGI. Trimming removed 4 bases at V and 8 bases at J, with 8 bases between.

This clone was seen a handful of times. The chain employs TRBV5-8 and TRBJ2-7; possibly TRBD1 or TRBD2 for D (5 bases each). Trimming cost V 4 bases and J 3 bases, with 20 bases left between them. Germline CDR1 reads SGHTS; CDR2 reads YDEGEE. CDR3 size: 16 residues. CDR3 sequence (DNA): TGTGCCAGCAGCCAAGGGGAGCAGGGATTGCGCTACGAGCAGTACTTC. This encodes CASSQGEQGLRYEQYF.

CDR3 sequence: CASSLSTVGFRWGYTF. The CDR3 DNA follows: TGTGCCAGCAGTTTATCAACAGTCGGATTCCGCTGGGGCTACACCTTC. The V gene is TRBV28, the J gene TRBJ1-2; D uncertain. CDR3 length: 16 amino acids. Germline V lookup: CDR1 MDHEN, CDR2 SYDVKM. V lost 1 base and J 8 bases, leaving 20 bases between the germline ends.

As for this clone: At one end, the junction sequence differs from germline, possibly due to a read error. This sequence joins TRBV7-2 and TRBJ2-1; 9 bases are shared with TRBD2. This CDR3 is built from 18 residues. Germline CDR1 is SGHTA and CDR2 is FQGNSA. CDR3 residues: CASSQEGPGLASYNEQFF. Written as DNA, the CDR3 is TGCGCCAGCAGCCAAGAGGGACCGGGACTAGCTTCCTACAATGAGCAGTTCTTC.